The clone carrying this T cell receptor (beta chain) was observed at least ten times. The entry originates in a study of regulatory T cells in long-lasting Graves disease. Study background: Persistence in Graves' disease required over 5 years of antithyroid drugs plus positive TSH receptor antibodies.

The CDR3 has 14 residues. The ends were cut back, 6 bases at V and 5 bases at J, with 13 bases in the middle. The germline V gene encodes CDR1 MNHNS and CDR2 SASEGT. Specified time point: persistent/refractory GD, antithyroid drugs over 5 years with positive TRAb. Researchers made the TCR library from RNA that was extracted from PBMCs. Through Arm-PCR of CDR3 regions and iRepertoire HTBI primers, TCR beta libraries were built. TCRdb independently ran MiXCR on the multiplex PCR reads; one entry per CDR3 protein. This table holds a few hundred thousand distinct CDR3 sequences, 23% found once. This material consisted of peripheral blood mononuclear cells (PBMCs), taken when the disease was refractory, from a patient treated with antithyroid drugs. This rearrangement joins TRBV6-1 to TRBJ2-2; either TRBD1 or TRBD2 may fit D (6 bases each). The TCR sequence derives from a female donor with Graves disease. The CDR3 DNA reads TGTGCCAGCAGGCGGGACACCCTAACCGGGGAGCTGTTTTTT. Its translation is CASRRDTLTGELFF.